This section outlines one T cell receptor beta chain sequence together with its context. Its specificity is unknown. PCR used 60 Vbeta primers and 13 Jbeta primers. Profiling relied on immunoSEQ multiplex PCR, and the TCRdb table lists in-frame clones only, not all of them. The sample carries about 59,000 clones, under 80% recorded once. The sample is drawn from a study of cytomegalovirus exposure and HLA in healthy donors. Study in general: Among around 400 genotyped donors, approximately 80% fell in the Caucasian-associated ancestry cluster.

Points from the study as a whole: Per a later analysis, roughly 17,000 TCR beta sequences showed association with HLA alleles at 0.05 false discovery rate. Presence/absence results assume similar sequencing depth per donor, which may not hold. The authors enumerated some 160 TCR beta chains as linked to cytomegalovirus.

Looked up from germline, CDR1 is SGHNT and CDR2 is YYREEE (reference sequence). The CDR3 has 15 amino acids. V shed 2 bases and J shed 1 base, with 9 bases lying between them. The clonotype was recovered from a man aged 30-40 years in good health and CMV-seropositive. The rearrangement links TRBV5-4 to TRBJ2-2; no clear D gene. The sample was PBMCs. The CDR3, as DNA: TGTGCCAGCAGCTTTTCAGGTCGGAACACCGGGGAGCTGTTTTTT. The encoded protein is CASSFSGRNTGELFF.